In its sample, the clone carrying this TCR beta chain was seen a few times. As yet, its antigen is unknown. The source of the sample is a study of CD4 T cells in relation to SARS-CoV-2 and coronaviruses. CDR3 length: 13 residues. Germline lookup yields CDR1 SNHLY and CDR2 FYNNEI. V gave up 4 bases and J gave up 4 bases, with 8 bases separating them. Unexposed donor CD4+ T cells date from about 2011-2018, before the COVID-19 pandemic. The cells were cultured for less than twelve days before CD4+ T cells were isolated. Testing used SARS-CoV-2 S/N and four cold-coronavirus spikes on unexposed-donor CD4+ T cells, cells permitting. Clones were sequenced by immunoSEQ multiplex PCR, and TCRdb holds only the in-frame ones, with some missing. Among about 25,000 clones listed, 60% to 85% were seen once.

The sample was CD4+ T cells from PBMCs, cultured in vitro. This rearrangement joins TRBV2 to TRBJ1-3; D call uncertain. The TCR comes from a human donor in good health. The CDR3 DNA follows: TGTGCCAGCAGTGTCCACAGAGGAAACACCATATATTTT. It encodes CASSVHRGNTIYF.